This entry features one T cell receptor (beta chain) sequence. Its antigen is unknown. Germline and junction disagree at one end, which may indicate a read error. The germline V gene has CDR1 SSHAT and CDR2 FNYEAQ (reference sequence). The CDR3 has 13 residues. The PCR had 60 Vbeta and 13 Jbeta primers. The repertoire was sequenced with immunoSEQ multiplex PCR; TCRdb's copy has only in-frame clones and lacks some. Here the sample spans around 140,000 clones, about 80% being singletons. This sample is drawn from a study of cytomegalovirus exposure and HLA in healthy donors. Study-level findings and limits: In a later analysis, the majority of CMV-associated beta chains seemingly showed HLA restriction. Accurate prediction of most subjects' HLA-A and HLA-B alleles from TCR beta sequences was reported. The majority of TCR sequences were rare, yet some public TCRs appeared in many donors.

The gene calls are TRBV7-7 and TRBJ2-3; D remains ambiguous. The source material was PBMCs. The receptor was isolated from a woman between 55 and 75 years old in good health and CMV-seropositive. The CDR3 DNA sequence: TGTGCTAGCAGCCCCGGTGGTGCAGATACGCAGTATTTT. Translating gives CASSPGGADTQYF.